The 32 T cell receptor beta chains reported below all come from one sample, sequenced in a study of CD8+CD57+ T cells in acquired aplastic anemia. TCR beta VDJ and CDR3 profiling used genomic DNA as template. TCRdb recomputed calls from the reads with MiXCR, one row per CDR3 protein. The top ten clones hold 40% to 55% of a sample with approximately 250,000 distinct CDR3 sequences, roughly 82% of them seen once. CD8+CD57+ cell expansion, shown by flow cytometry, had occurred in the patients selected for sequencing. Sequences were obtained from sorted CD4+, CD8+, or CD8+CD57+ T cells (not recorded which) from PBMCs. These receptors originate from a human donor with aplastic anemia.

About this clonotype itself: At one of its ends the junction is not consistent with the germline gene, which may arise from a read error. The chain has TRBV7-2 and TRBJ1-6, with D maybe TRBD1 (6 bases). This CDR3 comprises 16 residues. Germline V gives CDR1 SGHTA, CDR2 FQGNSA. CDR3 bases: TGTGCCAGCAGCTCAGCGACAGGTCCCTATAAGTCACACCTTCGCTTT. It codes for CASSSATGPYKSHLRF.

The V call is TRBV14, the J call TRBJ2-2, with D perhaps given as TRBD1 or TRBD2 (5 bases each). CDR1 is SGHDN, CDR2 FVKESK, per germline. This CDR3 is 16 amino acids long. The V end lost 2 bases, the J end lost 4 bases, and 14 bases lay between the germline ends. In nucleotides, the CDR3 is TGTGCCAGCAGCCAACTCGGGACCCTAGGCACCGGGGAGCTGTTTTTT. Translating gives CASSQLGTLGTGELFF.

V usage is TRBV9 and J usage is TRBJ2-1, with TRBD2 matching over 9 bases. CDR1 is SGDLS and CDR2 is YYNGEE in the germline V gene. The junction had 17 bases not matched to a gene; V was cut back by 5 bases and J by 11 bases. The CDR3 covers 16 residues. CDR3 in amino acids: CASSFQAGGTGEQQFF. DNA of the CDR3: TGTGCCAGCAGTTTTCAAGCGGGGGGCACCGGCGAGCAGCAGTTCTTC.

The V and J genes are TRBV5-6 and TRBJ2-5; no definite D call. There are 14 residues in the CDR3. In germline, CDR1 is SGHDT, CDR2 YYEEEE. V was trimmed by 4 bases and J by 2 bases, leaving 12 bases between them. CDR3 region: CASSPVNEQETQYF. In DNA form, the CDR3 reads TGTGCCAGCAGCCCCGTTAACGAGCAAGAGACCCAGTACTTC.

In the case of this clonotype: Germline is not matched at one junction end, which may reflect a read error. This chain connects TRBV7-2 to TRBJ2-3; D may be TRBD2 (6 bases). CDR3 length: 14 residues. Germline lookup yields CDR1 SGHTA and CDR2 FQGNSA. The CDR3 spells CASSLAGTWGETHF. The CDR3 coding sequence is TGTGCCAGCAGTTTAGCCGGGACTTGGGGAGAGACGCATTTT.

In DNA, the CDR3 is TGTGCCAGCAGCCCACCGCAGGCGGGGAACACCGGGGAGCTGTTTTTT. It specifies CASSPPQAGNTGELFF. The chain has TRBV14 and TRBJ2-2, with D tentatively TRBD2 (5 bases). Germline V gives CDR1 SGHDN, CDR2 FVKESK. This CDR3 is built from 16 residues. V gave up 4 bases and J gave up 1 base, with 13 bases separating them.

Remarks on this clonotype: It is likely a read error, because the conserved phenylalanine at the end of the CDR3 is missing. The DNA is left out, because the CDR3 cannot be placed on it with certainty; the CDR3 is given as TCRdb lists it. The chain uses TRBV7-9 and TRBJ2-1; the D call TRBD1 from the table was never checked on the DNA. The CDR3 contains 13 residues when both ends are counted. Germline CDR1 SEHNR, CDR2 FQNEAQ (reference sequence). The CDR3 loop is CASSFAGVHYEQY.

The gene calls are TRBV9 and TRBJ1-2; TRBD1 might be the D (5 bases). V lost 4 bases to trimming and J lost 3 bases, with 19 bases between them. This CDR3 is 16 amino acids long. In germline, CDR1 is SGDLS, CDR2 YYNGEE. The CDR3, as DNA: TGTGCCAGCAGCTCACGCGACAGCTGCTTGGACTATGGCTACACCTTC. Translated, it gives CASSSRDSCLDYGYTF. Looking up the rest from reference TRBV9 and TRBJ1-2 gives the full variable domain: DSGVTQTPKHLITATGQRVTLRCSPRSGDLSVYWYQQSLDQGLQFLIQYYNGEERAKGNILERFSAQQFPDLHSELNLSSLELGDSALYFCASSSRDSCLDYGYTFGSGTRLTVV.

This clonotype has just a few counts. The chain links TRBV15 to TRBJ1-2; 11 bases map to TRBD1. Germline-derived CDR1 and CDR2 are LNHNV and YYDKDF (reference sequence). J gave up 2 bases and V 5 bases, and 4 bases lay outside the gene matches. The CDR3 is 15 amino acids. The CDR3 loop is CATSLRDRGNYGYTF. The CDR3 coding sequence is TGTGCCACCAGCCTCCGGGACAGGGGGAACTATGGCTACACCTTC.

A word on this clonotype: An end of the junction differs from the germline gene, which may be a read error. The chain recombines TRBV9 with TRBJ2-5; D gene uncertain. This CDR3 has 12 amino acids. CDR1 is SGDLS and CDR2 is YYNGEE in the germline V gene. The CDR3 loop reads CASSVARDTQYF. CDR3 DNA: TGTGCCAGCAGCGTAGCTAGGGATACGCAGTACTTT.

The chain couples TRBV6-1 to TRBJ2-7; D call uncertain. The length of the CDR3 is 13 residues. V lost 9 bases, J lost 4 bases, and 16 bases lay in between. Per the germline V gene, CDR1 is MNHNS and CDR2 is SASEGT. The CDR3 is CARTPSNGYEQYV. CDR3 DNA sequence: TGTGCCAGGACCCCAAGTAACGGGTACGAGCAGTACGTC.

V is TRBV7-7 and J is TRBJ2-3; D call uncertain. Between the trimmed V and J ends, which lost 3 bases and 15 bases, there was a span of 19 bases. The CDR3 runs 13 residues. The germline V gene encodes CDR1 SSHAT and CDR2 FNYEAQ (reference sequence). The CDR3 sequence: CASSFDGTTEDYF. In DNA form, the CDR3 reads TGTGCCAGCAGCTTCGACGGCACGACTGAAGATTATTTT.

At least ten counts were recorded for this clonotype. V is TRBV6-1 and J is TRBJ1-2, with D possibly matching TRBD1 (6 bases). Per germline, CDR1 MNHNS and CDR2 SASEGT. This CDR3 contains 12 residues. Deletions cut 7 bases from V and 2 bases from J, with 8 bases between. The CDR3 protein is CASNTGNYGYTF. CDR3 bases: TGTGCCAGCAACACAGGGAACTATGGCTACACCTTC.

V and J are TRBV7-2 and TRBJ2-5, with 10 nucleotides matching TRBD1. The closer fit of TRBJ2-7 to the DNA end suggests the J call may be wrong. CDR1 SGHTA and CDR2 FQGNSA come from the germline V gene. CDR3 length: 14 residues. The CDR3, as DNA: TGTGCCAGCAGCTTGACAGGGGGCATGGACGAGCAGTACTTC. Residues: CASSLTGGMDEQYF.

The CDR3 nucleotides are TGTGCCAGCAGCCTAGGGGGGCAATACGGGGCCAACGTCCTGACTTTC. Its protein is CASSLGGQYGANVLTF. This rearrangement joins TRBV11-3 to TRBJ2-6, with D possibly called TRBD1 or TRBD2 (6 bases each). CDR3 length: 16 amino acids. Germline CDR1 SGHNT, CDR2 YENEEA. Between the trimmed V and J ends, which lost 5 bases and 4 bases, there was a span of 15 bases.

The chain is built from TRBV5-8 and TRBJ2-7; D is ambiguous. The germline V and J ends were trimmed by 8 bases and 5 bases, with 11 bases remaining between them. Per germline, CDR1 SGHTS and CDR2 YDEGEE. The CDR3 loop spans 11 amino acids. This CDR3 is CARRRANEQYF. CDR3 DNA sequence: TGTGCCAGACGTCGGGCTAACGAGCAGTACTTC.

This clonotype has only a few counts. The CDR3 ends on some other residue instead of the conserved phenylalanine or tryptophan, so this is likely a read error. Because the CDR3's place on the DNA is in doubt, the DNA is left out and the CDR3 is given as listed by TCRdb. The chain joins TRBV9 to TRBJ2-3; TRBD1, as called in the table, went unchecked against the DNA. The CDR3 contains 13 residues when both ends are counted. The germline gives CDR1 SGDLS, CDR2 YYNGEE. The CDR3 reads CASGETAHGAVRL.

This clonotype was seen just once. The chain has TRBV19 and TRBJ2-2; maybe TRBD1 (6 bases). The germline V gene has CDR1 LNHDA and CDR2 SQIVND (reference sequence). The V end was cut by 5 bases, the J end by 5 bases, with 18 bases between. The CDR3 length is 16 residues. The CDR3 loop is CASSHGQGTVTGELFF. The CDR3 DNA sequence: TGTGCCAGTAGTCATGGGCAGGGGACGGTTACCGGGGAGCTGTTTTTT.

Details on this clonotype: The CDR3 does not end in the conserved phenylalanine or tryptophan, so this is likely a read error. It is unclear where the CDR3 begins or ends on the DNA, so no DNA is shown, and the CDR3 is as TCRdb lists it. The rearrangement uses TRBV2 and TRBJ1-2; the DNA was not used to check the table's D call, TRBD1. With termini counted, the CDR3 has 16 amino acids. Per germline, CDR1 SNHLY and CDR2 FYNNEI. CDR3 sequence reads: CASSAHRRGSYYGYFC.

The chain carries TRBV5-5 and TRBJ2-1, with 8 bases aligning to TRBD1. CDR1 and CDR2 from the germline V gene are SGHKS and YYEKEE (reference sequence). With V trimmed by 4 bases and J by 5 bases, 8 bases remained unmatched. The CDR3 runs 15 residues. CDR3 sequence reads: CASSHGQGLNNEQFF. The CDR3 region has the DNA TGTGCCAGCAGCCATGGACAGGGATTGAACAATGAGCAGTTCTTC. Supplemented by reference TRBV5-5 and TRBJ2-1, the full variable domain reads DAGVTQSPTHLIKTRGQQVTLRCSPISGHKSVSWYQQVLGQGPQFIFQYYEKEERGRGNFPDRFSARQFPNYSSELNVNALLLGDSALYLCASSHGQGLNNEQFFGPGTRLTVL.

Details on this clonotype: The germline gene is not matched at one end of the junction; a read error may be the cause. The CDR3 reads CASSIGRVPSGANF. CDR3 nucleotide sequence: TGTGCCAGCAGCATAGGGAGGGTCCCCTCGGGGGCCAACTTC. V gene TRBV7-6 combines with J gene TRBJ2-5; tentatively, D is TRBD2 (7 bases). The CDR3 length is 14 residues. In germline, CDR1 is SGHVS, CDR2 FNYEAQ.

As regards this clonotype: This could be a read error, since a much larger clone is one nucleotide away. For the CDR3, the DNA is TGTGCCAGAAGGGTGGCTAGGGAGACCCAGTACTTC. Protein product: CARRVARETQYF. The J gene is TRBJ2-5, the V gene TRBV12-3 or TRBV12-4, with D uncertain. The V end was cut by 9 bases, the J end by 5 bases, with 13 bases between. CDR3 length equals 12 residues.

A word on this clonotype: Since the CDR3 does not end with the conserved phenylalanine or tryptophan, this likely comes from a read error. The limits of the CDR3 on the DNA are not certain, so only TCRdb's listed CDR3 is given. V and J are TRBV9 and TRBJ2-3; the table calls TRBD1, which could not be checked here. Germline CDR1 and CDR2: SGDLS and YYNGEE. The CDR3 totals 13 residues, both ends included. The CDR3 loop is CASGVGGGRHKEL.

CDR3 in amino acids: CASDVPAFAENQYF. CDR3 DNA sequence: TGTGCCTCCGACGTACCGGCGTTCGCCGAGAACCAGTACTTC. V and J are TRBV7-9 and TRBJ2-7; D not certain. This CDR3 is built from 14 residues. CDR1 is SEHNR and CDR2 is FQNEAQ in the germline V gene (reference sequence). Trimming took off 11 bases at V and 10 bases at J, with 27 bases between the two ends. The whole variable domain, remainder taken from reference TRBV7-9 and TRBJ2-7, is DTGVSQNPRHKITKRGQNVTFRCDPISEHNRLYWYRQTLGQGPEFLTYFQNEAQLEKSRLLSDRFSAERPKGSFSTLEIQRTEQGDSAMYLCASDVPAFAENQYFGPGTRLTVT.

The chain joins TRBV5-1 to TRBJ1-5, with 7 bases identical to TRBD1. The junction had 6 bases not matched to a gene; V was cut back by 4 bases and J by 8 bases. This CDR3 spans 13 amino acids. The germline CDR1 and CDR2 sequences are SGHRS and YFSETQ. CDR3 sequence (DNA): TGCGCCAGCAGCCATGGGCAGGGGGAGCCCCAGCATTTT. Protein product: CASSHGQGEPQHF. The entire variable domain, with the rest obtained from reference TRBV5-1 and TRBJ1-5, is as follows: KAGVTQTPRYLIKTRGQQVTLSCSPISGHRSVSWYQQTPGQGLQFLFEYFSETQRNKGNFPGRFSGRQFSNSRSEMNVSTLELGDSALYLCASSHGQGEPQHFGDGTRLSIL.

J is TRBJ1-2 and V is TRBV20-1; 8 bases agree with TRBD1. This CDR3 is 15 amino acids long. V shed 6 bases and J 6 bases; nucleotides not matched to a gene: 15. Germline loops: CDR1 DFQATT, CDR2 SNEGSKA (reference sequence). The CDR3 region has the DNA TGCAGTGCCCAAGGGACGGGGACAGGCCTAGATGGCTACACCTTC. This encodes CSAQGTGTGLDGYTF.

In its sample, this clonotype was seen once. The chain uses TRBV24-1 and TRBJ2-1, with TRBD2 matching over 14 bases. V trimming: 9 bases; J trimming: 10 bases; junction bases outside the gene matches: 7. Germline CDR1 is KGHDR and CDR2 is SFDVKD. The CDR3 sequence is 14 residues long. The CDR3 is CATGTSGRRYEQFF. Here the CDR3 DNA reads TGTGCCACCGGGACTAGCGGGAGAAGGTACGAGCAGTTCTTC.

To note about this clonotype: Because the CDR3 is missing its conserved closing phenylalanine or tryptophan, this is likely a read error. It is unclear where the CDR3 begins or ends on the DNA, so no DNA is shown, and the CDR3 is as TCRdb lists it. V gene TRBV7-9 combines with J gene TRBJ1-2; TRBD1, the D gene given by the table, was not confirmed from the DNA. The germline V gene has CDR1 SEHNR and CDR2 FQNEAQ (reference sequence). Ends included, the CDR3 has 13 residues. The CDR3 sequence: CASSLGSGAGEQY.

With regard to this clonotype: At one boundary the junction diverges from the germline segment, which might be a read error. J is TRBJ1-2 and V is TRBV11-1; 7 bases fit TRBD1. This CDR3 comprises 16 residues. Germline V gene data show CDR1 as SGHAT and CDR2 as FQDESV (reference sequence). This chain's CDR3 is CASSSLDRRLDYGYAF. The CDR3 DNA is TGTGCCAGCAGTTCGCTGGACAGGCGCTTGGACTATGGCTACGCCTTC. The whole variable domain, filled in from reference TRBV11-1 and TRBJ1-2, reads EAEVAQSPRYKITEKSQAVAFWCDPISGHATLYWYRQILGQGPELLVQFQDESVVDDSQLPKDRFSAERLKGVDSTLKIQPAELGDSAMYLCASSSLDRRLDYGYAFGSGTRLTVV.

The V call is TRBV7-9, the J call TRBJ1-1, with D tentatively TRBD1 (6 bases). CDR1 is SEHNR, CDR2 FQNEAQ, per germline (reference sequence). CDR3 length equals 16 residues. V dropped 5 bases and J dropped 11 bases, with 27 bases sitting between them. CDR3 sequence (DNA): TGTGCCAGCAGCAAAGGGGGGGTCCGGGCACCCACTCACGCTTTCTTT. It translates to CASSKGGVRAPTHAFF.

This clonotype was observed a few times. An end of the junction differs from the germline gene, which may be a read error. The chain couples TRBV7-8 to TRBJ2-7, with D perhaps TRBD2 (6 bases). Germline assignment: CDR1 SGHVS and CDR2 FQNEAQ. This CDR3 contains 14 residues. The CDR3 DNA follows: TGTGCCAGCAGTTTAGTGGGAGGTAACTACGAGCAGTATTTC. Translating gives CASSLVGGNYEQYF.

Concerning this clonotype itself: Because it lacks the conserved phenylalanine or tryptophan at the end, this CDR3 is likely a read error. The limits of the CDR3 on the DNA are not certain, so only TCRdb's listed CDR3 is given. The chain employs TRBV2 and TRBJ1-1; no check of the table's D call, TRBD1, against the DNA was made. Inclusive of both ends, the CDR3 amounts to 13 amino acids. Germline-derived CDR1 and CDR2 are SNHLY and FYNNEI. The CDR3 protein is CASSFEGFTEAHL.